This entry lists 7 T cell receptor beta chains sequenced from one sample in a study of human T cells and chemical hapten exposure. TCRdb passed the RACE reads through MiXCR, listing each CDR3 protein once. The sample carries 250,000 to 300,000 distinct CDR3 sequences, 7.5% to 8% recorded once. Time point: pre-sensitization, week 0. Treatment specified: therapeutic diphenylcyclopropenone sensitization with weekly scalp DPC. Source: whole blood, taken in connection with sensitization to the hapten diphenylcyclopropenone (DPC). Every receptor here comes from a man between 18 and 35 years old with alopecia areata. Some clones in this sample may be carry-over from other donors' samples.

This clonotype showed up just a few times. This sequence joins TRBV28 and TRBJ2-1; no clear D gene. V lost 4 bases and J 7 bases, leaving 2 bases between the germline ends. Germline CDR1 and CDR2: MDHEN and SYDVKM. The CDR3 spans 10 residues. The CDR3: CASSWNEQFF. The CDR3 DNA reads TGTGCCAGCAGTTGGAATGAGCAGTTCTTC.

This clonotype came up many times. The rearrangement links TRBV29-1 to TRBJ2-2; possible D gene TRBD1, 5 bases. The germline V gene encodes CDR1 SQVTM and CDR2 ANQGSEA. V lost 4 bases and J 2 bases, leaving 11 bases between the germline ends. The length of the CDR3 is 14 residues. For the CDR3, the DNA is TGCAGCGTTGGGCAGGGATTCAACACCGGGGAGCTGTTTTTT. Its translation: CSVGQGFNTGELFF.

The J gene is TRBJ2-2, the V gene TRBV7-8, with 8 positions matching TRBD1. The CDR3 sequence is 16 residues long. Per the germline V gene, CDR1 is SGHVS and CDR2 is FQNEAQ. Trimming cost V 5 bases and J 2 bases; bases outside gene matches: 7. CDR3 sequence (DNA): TGTGCCAGCAGCCGGGGGACAGGCGGAAACACCGGGGAGCTGTTTTTT. Translating it yields CASSRGTGGNTGELFF.

The J gene is TRBJ1-1, the V gene TRBV29-1; D remains ambiguous. V was pared by 5 bases and J by 3 bases, with 16 bases between. The germline CDR1 and CDR2 sequences are SQVTM and ANQGSEA. The CDR3 has 14 residues. The CDR3 sequence: CSVSGMELYTEAFF. CDR3 nucleotide sequence: TGCAGCGTTTCCGGGATGGAATTATACACTGAAGCTTTCTTT.

V and J are TRBV11-2 and TRBJ1-1, with D perhaps TRBD1 (6 bases). V lost 4 bases, J lost 4 bases, and 19 bases lay in between. The CDR3 length is 16 residues. Germline CDR1 reads SGHAT; CDR2 reads FQNNGV. CDR3 nucleotide sequence: TGTGCCAGCAGCTCCGTCAGGGGTAATTTAGGCACTGAAGCTTTCTTT. Translating gives CASSSVRGNLGTEAFF.

The chain couples TRBV29-1 to TRBJ1-4; tentative D call: TRBD1 (5 bases). The length of the CDR3 is 13 residues. CDR1 and CDR2 from the germline V gene are SQVTM and ANQGSEA. Trimming removed 6 bases at V and 4 bases at J, with 12 bases between. The CDR3 coding sequence is TGCAGCGTCCCAGGGCAGGATAATGAAAAACTGTTTTTT. It is translated as CSVPGQDNEKLFF.

The chain combines TRBV7-3 with TRBJ1-2; 9 bases fit TRBD1. Germline values: CDR1 SGHTA, CDR2 FQGTGA. This CDR3 contains 14 residues. V shed 5 bases, J shed 8 bases, and the junction held 9 bases outside the gene matches. CDR3 DNA: TGTGCCAGCAGCCCGTCCCGGGACAGGGACGGCTACACCTTC. It specifies CASSPSRDRDGYTF. The variable domain in full, with the rest retrieved from reference TRBV7-3 and TRBJ1-2, is GAGVSQTPSNKVTEKGKYVELRCDPISGHTALYWYRQSLGQGPEFLIYFQGTGAADDSGLPNDRFFAVRPEGSVSTLKIQRTERGDSAVYLCASSPSRDRDGYTFGSGTRLTVV.